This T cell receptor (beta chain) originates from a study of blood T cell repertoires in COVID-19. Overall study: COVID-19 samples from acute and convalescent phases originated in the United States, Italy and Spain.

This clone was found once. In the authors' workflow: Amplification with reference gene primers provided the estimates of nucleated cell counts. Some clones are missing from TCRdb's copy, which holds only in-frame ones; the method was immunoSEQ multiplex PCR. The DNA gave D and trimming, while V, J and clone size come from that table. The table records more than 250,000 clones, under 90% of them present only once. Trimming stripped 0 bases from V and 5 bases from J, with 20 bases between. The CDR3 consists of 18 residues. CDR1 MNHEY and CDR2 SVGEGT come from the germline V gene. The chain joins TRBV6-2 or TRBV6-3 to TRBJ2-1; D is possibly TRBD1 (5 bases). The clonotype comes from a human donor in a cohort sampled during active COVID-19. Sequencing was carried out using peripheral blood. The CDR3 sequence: CASSYSMVQGSVHNEQFF. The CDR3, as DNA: TGTGCCAGCAGTTACTCGATGGTTCAGGGTAGTGTCCACAATGAGCAGTTCTTC.